This record concerns one TCR beta chain sequence. Its target is not known. TCRdb's copy holds only in-frame clones and misses some; the assay was immunoSEQ multiplex PCR. The data contain about 23,000 clones, around three quarters of them seen just once; the ten biggest clones take up about 15%. These data come from a study of CD4 T cells in relation to SARS-CoV-2 and coronaviruses. The germline V gene has CDR1 SGHRS and CDR2 YFSETQ. V gave up 6 bases and J gave up 8 bases; unmatched junction bases: 14. The CDR3 runs to 16 residues. Before the COVID-19 pandemic, during about 2011-2019, CD4+ T cells were taken from unexposed donors. After roughly ten days of culture, CD4+ T cells were isolated.

The sample comprised CD4+ T cells from PBMCs, cultured in vitro. This sequence was found in a human donor in good health. V gene TRBV5-1 combines with J gene TRBJ1-6; 7 nucleotides align to TRBD1. CDR3 bases: TGCGCCAGCACCTCGGGAGGGACAGTCGGGTATTCACCCCTCCACTTT. This gives the protein CASTSGGTVGYSPLHF.